The clone carrying this TCR beta chain was detected many times. The entry originates in a study of T-cell reconstitution after alpha-beta-depleted transplantation in children. Unique molecular identifiers were built into the TCRbeta library. TCRdb called the PCR reads again in MiXCR, with one record for every CDR3 protein. Of about 610,000 distinct CDR3 sequences in the sample, about 10% were seen once. The V segment lost 5 bases and the J segment 1 base; nucleotides outside the gene matches: 8. Germline-derived CDR1 and CDR2 are SGHDT and YYEEEE. This CDR3 is built from 15 residues. This TCR came from a human donor who donated a stem cell graft to a child with acute myeloid leukemia. V usage is TRBV5-6 and J usage is TRBJ2-5, with 7 bases fitting TRBD1. The material sequenced was PBMCs from the stem cell graft donor, taken from the stem cell graft. CDR3 bases: TGTGCCAGCAGGGATCAACAGGGGCGCCAAGAGACCCAGTACTTC. Its protein product is CASRDQQGRQETQYF.